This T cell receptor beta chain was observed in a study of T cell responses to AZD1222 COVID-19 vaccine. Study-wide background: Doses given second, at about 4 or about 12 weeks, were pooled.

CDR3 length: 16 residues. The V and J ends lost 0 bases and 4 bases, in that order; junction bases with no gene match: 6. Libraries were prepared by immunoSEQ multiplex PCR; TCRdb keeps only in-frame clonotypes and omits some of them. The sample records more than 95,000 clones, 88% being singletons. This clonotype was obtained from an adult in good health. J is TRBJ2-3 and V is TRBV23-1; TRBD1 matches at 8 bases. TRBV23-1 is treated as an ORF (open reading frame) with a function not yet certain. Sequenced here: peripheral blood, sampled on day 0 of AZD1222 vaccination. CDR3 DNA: TGCGCCAGCAGTCAATCGGAGGCAGGGGGCCCAGATACGCAGTATTTT. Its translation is CASSQSEAGGPDTQYF.